This TCR beta chain was retrieved from a study of T cells after yellow fever vaccination. This clonotype has more than one count but fewer than ten. Antigen unknown. Study-wide results and caveats: A large majority of primary-vaccination clones showed up again after the booster (roughly 96% CD4, around 85% CD8).

Germline assignment: CDR1 MNHEY and CDR2 SVGAGI. This CDR3 region has 13 residues. Trimming left V 5 bases short and J 4 bases short, with 11 bases between. 5'RACE template switching produced TCR cDNA carrying a universal primer site and UMIs. TCRdb recomputed calls from the 5' RACE reads with MiXCR, one row per CDR3 protein. Here the sample spans nearly 300,000 distinct CDR3 sequences, roughly 9% being singletons. The material was CD4+ T cells sorted from PBMCs, obtained 5 days after the yellow fever booster vaccination. J is TRBJ1-2 and V is TRBV6-5; perhaps TRBD1 as D (5 bases). This clonotype was obtained from a man aged 18 to 30 who received the YFV17D yellow fever vaccine. The CDR3 reads CASSRDGPYGYTF. The CDR3 nucleotides are TGTGCCAGCAGTAGGGACGGTCCCTATGGCTACACCTTC.